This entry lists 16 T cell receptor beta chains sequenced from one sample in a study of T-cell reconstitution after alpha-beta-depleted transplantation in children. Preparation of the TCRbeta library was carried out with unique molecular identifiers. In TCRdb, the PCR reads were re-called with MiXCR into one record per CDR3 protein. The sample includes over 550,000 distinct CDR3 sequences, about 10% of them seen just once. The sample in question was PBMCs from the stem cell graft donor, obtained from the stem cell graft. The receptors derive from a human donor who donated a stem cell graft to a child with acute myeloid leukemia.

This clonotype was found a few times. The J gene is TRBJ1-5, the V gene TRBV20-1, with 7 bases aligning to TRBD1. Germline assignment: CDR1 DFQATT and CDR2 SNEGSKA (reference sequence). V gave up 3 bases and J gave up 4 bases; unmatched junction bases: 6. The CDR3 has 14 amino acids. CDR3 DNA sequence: TGCAGTGCTAGTCAGGCAGGGGGTAATCAGCCCCAGCATTTT. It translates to CSASQAGGNQPQHF.

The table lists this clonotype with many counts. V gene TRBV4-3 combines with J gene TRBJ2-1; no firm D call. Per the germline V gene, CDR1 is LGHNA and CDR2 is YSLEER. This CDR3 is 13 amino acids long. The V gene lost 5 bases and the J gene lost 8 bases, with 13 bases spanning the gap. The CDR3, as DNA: TGCGCCAGCAGCTCGAGGCGTTGGGATGAGCAGTTCTTC. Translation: CASSSRRWDEQFF.

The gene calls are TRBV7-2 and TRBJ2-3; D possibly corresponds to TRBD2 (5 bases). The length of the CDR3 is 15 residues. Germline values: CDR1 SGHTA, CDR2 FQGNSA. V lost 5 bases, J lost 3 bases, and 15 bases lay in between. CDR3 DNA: TGTGCCAGCAGCCCCATTAGCTGGAGGACAGATACGCAGTATTTT. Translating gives CASSPISWRTDTQYF.

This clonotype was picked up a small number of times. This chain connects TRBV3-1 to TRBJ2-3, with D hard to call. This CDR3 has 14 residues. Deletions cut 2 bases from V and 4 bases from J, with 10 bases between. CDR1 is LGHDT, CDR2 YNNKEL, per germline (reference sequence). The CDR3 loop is CASSQTVRADTQYF. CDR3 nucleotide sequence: TGTGCCAGCAGCCAAACGGTTCGGGCAGATACGCAGTATTTT.

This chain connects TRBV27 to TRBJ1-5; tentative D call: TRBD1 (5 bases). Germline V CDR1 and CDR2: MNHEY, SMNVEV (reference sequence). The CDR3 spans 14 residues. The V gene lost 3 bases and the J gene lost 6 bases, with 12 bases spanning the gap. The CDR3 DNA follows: TGTGCCAGCAGTTTTGGGGGTCAGGGTCAGCCCCAGCATTTT. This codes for CASSFGGQGQPQHF.

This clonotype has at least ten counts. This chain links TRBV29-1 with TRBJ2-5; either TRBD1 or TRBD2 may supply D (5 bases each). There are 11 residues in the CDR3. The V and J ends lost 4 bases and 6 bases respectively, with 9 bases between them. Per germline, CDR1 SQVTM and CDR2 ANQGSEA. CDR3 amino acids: CSVVEGKTQYF. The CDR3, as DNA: TGCAGCGTTGTAGAGGGGAAGACCCAGTACTTC.

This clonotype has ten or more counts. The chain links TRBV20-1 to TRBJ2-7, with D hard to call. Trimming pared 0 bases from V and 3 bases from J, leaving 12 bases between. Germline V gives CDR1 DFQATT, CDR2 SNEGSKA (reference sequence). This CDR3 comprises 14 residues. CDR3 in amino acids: CSARDTEVVYEQYF. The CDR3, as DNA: TGCAGTGCTAGAGATACAGAGGTAGTCTACGAGCAGTACTTC.

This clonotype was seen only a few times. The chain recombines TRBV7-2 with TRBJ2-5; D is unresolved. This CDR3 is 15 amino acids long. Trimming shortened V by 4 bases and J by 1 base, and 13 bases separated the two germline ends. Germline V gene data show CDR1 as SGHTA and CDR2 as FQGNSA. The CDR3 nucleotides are TGTGCCAGCAGCTCAACTCCAGGTCGCCAAGAGACCCAGTACTTC. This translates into CASSSTPGRQETQYF.

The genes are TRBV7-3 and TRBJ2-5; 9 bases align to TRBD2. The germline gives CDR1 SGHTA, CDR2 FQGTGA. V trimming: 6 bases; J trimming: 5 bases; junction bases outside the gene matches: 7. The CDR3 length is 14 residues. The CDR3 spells CASRQGGREETQYF. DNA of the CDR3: TGTGCCAGCAGACAGGGCGGGAGGGAGGAGACCCAGTACTTC.

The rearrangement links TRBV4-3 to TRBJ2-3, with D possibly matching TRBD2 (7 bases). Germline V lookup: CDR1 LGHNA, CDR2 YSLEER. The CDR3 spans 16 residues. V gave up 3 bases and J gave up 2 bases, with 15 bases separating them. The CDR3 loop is CASSQLGGGHTDTQYF. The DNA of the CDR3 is TGCGCCAGCAGCCAGCTCGGCGGGGGCCACACAGATACGCAGTATTTT.

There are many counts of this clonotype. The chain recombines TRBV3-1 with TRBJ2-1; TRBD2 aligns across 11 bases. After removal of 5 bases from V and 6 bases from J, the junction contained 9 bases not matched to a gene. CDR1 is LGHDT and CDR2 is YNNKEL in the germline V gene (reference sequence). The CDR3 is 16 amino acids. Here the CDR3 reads CASSATSSGRSNEQFF. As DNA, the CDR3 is TGTGCCAGCAGCGCCACCTCTAGCGGGAGGAGCAATGAGCAGTTCTTC.

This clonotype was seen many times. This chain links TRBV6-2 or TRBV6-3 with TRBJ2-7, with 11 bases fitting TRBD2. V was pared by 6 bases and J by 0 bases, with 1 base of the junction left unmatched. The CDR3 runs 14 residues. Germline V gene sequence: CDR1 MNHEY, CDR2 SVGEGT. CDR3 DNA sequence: TGTGCCAGCAGACTAGCGGGAGCCTCCTACGAGCAGTACTTC. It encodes CASRLAGASYEQYF.

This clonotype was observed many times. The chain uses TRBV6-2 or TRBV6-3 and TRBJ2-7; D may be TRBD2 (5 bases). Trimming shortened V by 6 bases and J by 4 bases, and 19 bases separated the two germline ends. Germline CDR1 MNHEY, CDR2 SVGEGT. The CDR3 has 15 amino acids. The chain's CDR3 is CASREGPSGGYEQYF. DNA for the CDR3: TGTGCCAGCAGAGAAGGGCCGAGTGGCGGGTACGAGCAGTACTTC.

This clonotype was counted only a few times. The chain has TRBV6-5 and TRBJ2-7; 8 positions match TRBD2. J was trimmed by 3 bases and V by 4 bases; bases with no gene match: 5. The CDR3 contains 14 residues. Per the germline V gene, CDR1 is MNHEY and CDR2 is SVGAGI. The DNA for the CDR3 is TGTGCCAGCAGTTTAGCGGGATCCGGCTACGAGCAGTACTTC. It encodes CASSLAGSGYEQYF.

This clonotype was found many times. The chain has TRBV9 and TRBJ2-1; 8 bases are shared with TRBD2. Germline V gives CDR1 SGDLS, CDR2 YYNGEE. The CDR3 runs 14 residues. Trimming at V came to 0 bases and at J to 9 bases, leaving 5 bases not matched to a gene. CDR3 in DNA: TGTGCCAGCAGCGTAGCTGCGCTAGCGGGTGAGCAGTTCTTC. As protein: CASSVAALAGEQFF.

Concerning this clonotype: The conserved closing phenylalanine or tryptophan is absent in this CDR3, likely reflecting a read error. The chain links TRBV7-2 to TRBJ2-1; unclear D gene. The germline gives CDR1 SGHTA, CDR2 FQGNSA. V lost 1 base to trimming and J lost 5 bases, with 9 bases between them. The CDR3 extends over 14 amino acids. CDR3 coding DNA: TGTGCCAGCAGCTTAGGCAGTCGAAACAATGAGCAGTTCTAC. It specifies CASSLGSRNNEQFY.